This TCR beta chain comes out of a study of T cells after yellow fever vaccination. Study-level information: Fractions low in cell number were prepared with SMART-Seq v4 Ultra Low Input. Study-level results: Re-detected after boosting: most primary clones, around 97% of CD4 and around 86% of CD8.

J gave up 5 bases and V 3 bases, and 3 bases lay outside the gene matches. This CDR3 contains 13 residues. Germline V gene data show CDR1 as SGHVS and CDR2 as FNYEAQ. A universal primer site and UMIs were added as TCR cDNA was made by 5'RACE template switching. TCRdb redid the calling of the 5' RACE reads with MiXCR, one entry per CDR3 protein. The sample records about 350,000 distinct CDR3 sequences, 4.1% being singletons. This clonotype was counted between two and nine times. The target antigen is unknown. This material consisted of PBMCs, taken 5 days after the yellow fever booster vaccination. This receptor was identified in a man aged 18 to 29 who received the YFV17D yellow fever vaccine. The rearrangement uses TRBV7-6 and TRBJ2-7, with 8 bases fitting TRBD2. CDR3 DNA: TGTGCCAGCAGCTTTTTTAGCGGGGACGAGCAGTACTTC. Its translation: CASSFFSGDEQYF.